This TCR beta chain was identified during a study of blood T cell repertoires in COVID-19. Turning to the study itself: The analysed material was cDNA or gDNA that came from T cells, B-cell-depleted T cells, or PBMCs.

Germline CDR1 is SGHAT and CDR2 is FQNNGV. Trimming took 4 bases from V and 4 from J; bases not matched to a gene: 11. The CDR3 runs to 16 residues. Per the original data handling: Cell counts per sample came from amplifying reference gene primers. Using immunoSEQ multiplex PCR, the repertoire was profiled, and TCRdb retains in-frame clones only, with some absent. The DNA gave D and trimming, while V, J and clone size come from that table. Of around 94,000 clones listed, approximately 90% were seen once; the top ten hold approximately 2%. The receptor comes from a man between 45 and 60 years old with active COVID-19. The chain recombines TRBV11-2 with TRBJ2-5, with 8 bases identical to TRBD1. What was sequenced was peripheral blood. The CDR3 spells CASSSSDRGGGETQYF. CDR3 nucleotides: TGTGCCAGCAGCTCCAGCGACAGGGGAGGAGGAGAGACCCAGTACTTC.